Each of the 2 T cell receptor beta chains below was sequenced from the same sample in a study of blood T cells in healthy people across ages. Through a sample-barcoded 5' primer and a J-beta primer mix, a second PCR was run for 7 to 11 cycles. TCRdb reanalysed the 5' RACE reads using MiXCR and keeps one entry per CDR3 protein. The sample lists 350,000 to 450,000 distinct CDR3 sequences, approximately 52% occurring once. The source material was blood. Receptor source: a man between 60 and 75 years old in good health.

The chain couples TRBV20-1 to TRBJ2-1, with 7 bases fitting TRBD2. The germline V gene has CDR1 DFQATT and CDR2 SNEGSKA (reference sequence). This CDR3 has 16 residues. J gave up 9 bases and V 1 base, and 15 bases lay outside the gene matches. CDR3 amino acids: CSARAPGGPKRAEQFF. The CDR3 DNA follows: TGCAGTGCTAGAGCCCCGGGGGGACCCAAACGAGCTGAGCAGTTCTTC.

This clonotype has just a few counts. V usage is TRBV7-2 and J usage is TRBJ1-2; the D gene is possibly TRBD1 (5 bases). Germline CDR1 reads SGHTA; CDR2 reads FQGNSA. Trimming shortened V by 10 bases and J by 0 bases, and 12 bases separated the two germline ends. The CDR3 extends over 13 amino acids. Here the CDR3 reads CAISGGSNYGYTF. The CDR3 region has the DNA TGTGCCATTTCGGGGGGTTCTAACTATGGCTACACCTTC. Drawing the rest from reference TRBV7-2 and TRBJ1-2, the complete variable domain is GAGVSQSPSNKVTEKGKDVELRCDPISGHTALYWYRQSLGQGLEFLIYFQGNSAPDKSGLPSDRFSAERTGGSVSTLTIQRTQQEDSAVYLCAISGGSNYGYTFGSGTRLTVV.